This TCR beta chain was sequenced for a study of Tregs in tolerant kidney transplant recipients. Profiled with immunoSEQ multiplex PCR; TCRdb holds only in-frame clones, not every one. The repertoire table contains around 32,000 clones. Per the germline V gene, CDR1 is KGHSH and CDR2 is LQKENI. V shed 2 bases, J shed 5 bases, and the junction held 3 bases outside the gene matches. The length of the CDR3 is 14 residues. Recipients received nonmyeloablative bone marrow transplants from related graft donors, with transient mixed chimerism. Regarding this clone: The read ends 3 residues early relative to the CDR3; the germline J gene fills the gap.

This specimen consisted of CD4+ T cells from blood (PBMCs), obtained 24 months after the transplant. This receptor was identified in a human patient who received a combined kidney and bone marrow transplant. Some T cells may be the graft donor's. V usage is TRBV18 and J usage is TRBJ2-7; 10 bases match TRBD2. The part of the CDR3 DNA that was read is TGTGCCAGCTCACCAAACAGCGGGGGGGACGAG. Its protein is CASSPNSGGDE. The entire CDR3 is CASSPNSGGDEQYF. The full variable domain, in which reference TRBV18 and TRBJ2-7 provide the parts outside the CDR3, is NAGVMQNPRHLVRRRGQEARLRCSPMKGHSHVYWYRQLPEEGLKFMVYLQKENIIDESGMPKERFSAEFPKEGPSILRIQQVVRGDSAAYFCASSPNSGGDEQYFGPGTRLTVT.